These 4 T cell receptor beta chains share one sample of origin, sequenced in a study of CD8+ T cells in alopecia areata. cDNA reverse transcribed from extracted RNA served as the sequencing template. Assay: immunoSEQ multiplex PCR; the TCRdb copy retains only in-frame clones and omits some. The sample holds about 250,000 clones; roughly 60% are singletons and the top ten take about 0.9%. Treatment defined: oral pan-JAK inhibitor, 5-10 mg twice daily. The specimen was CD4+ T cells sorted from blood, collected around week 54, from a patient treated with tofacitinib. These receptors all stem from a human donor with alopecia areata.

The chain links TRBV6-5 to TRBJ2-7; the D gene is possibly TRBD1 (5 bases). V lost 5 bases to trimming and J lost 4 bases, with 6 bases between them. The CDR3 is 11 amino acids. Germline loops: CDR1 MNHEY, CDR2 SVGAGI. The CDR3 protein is CASSDRYEQYF. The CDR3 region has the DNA TGTGCCAGCAGTGACAGATACGAGCAGTACTTC.

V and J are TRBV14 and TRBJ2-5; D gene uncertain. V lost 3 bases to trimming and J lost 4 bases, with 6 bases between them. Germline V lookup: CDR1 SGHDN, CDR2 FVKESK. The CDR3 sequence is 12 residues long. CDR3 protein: CASSQQRETQYF. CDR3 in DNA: TGTGCCAGCAGCCAGCAACGAGAGACCCAGTACTTC.

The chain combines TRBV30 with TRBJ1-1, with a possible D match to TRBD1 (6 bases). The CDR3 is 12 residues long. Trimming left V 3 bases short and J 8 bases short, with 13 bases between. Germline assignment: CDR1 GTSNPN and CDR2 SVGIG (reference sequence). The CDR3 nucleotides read TGTGCCTGGAGCGGACGGGGGGGCGAAGCTTTCTTT. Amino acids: CAWSGRGGEAFF.

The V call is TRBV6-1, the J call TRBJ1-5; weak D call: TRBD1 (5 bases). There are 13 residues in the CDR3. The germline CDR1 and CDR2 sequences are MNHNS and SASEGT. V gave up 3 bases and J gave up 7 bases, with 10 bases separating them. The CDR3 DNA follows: TGTGCCAGCAGTGAGGGGCGATGGCAGCCCCAGCATTTT. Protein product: CASSEGRWQPQHF.